This is a list of T cell receptor beta chains from one sample in a study of blood T cell repertoires in COVID-19. This table comes from immunoSEQ multiplex PCR, and its TCRdb copy is limited to in-frame clones, with some not included. This sample has some 140,000 clones, with 91% found just once. The specimen sequenced was peripheral blood. The source of these receptors is a man between 50 and 59 years old with acute or convalescent COVID-19. Both conserved end residues are part of each CDR3. Each record gives: V gene, J gene, clone size, D gene, CDR3 protein, CDR3 DNA. A D gene is named only where the DNA matches it firmly. Some rows have no size entry. The others give once, few or many, or a class for an expanded clone.

TRBV9	TRBJ2-3	-	-	CASSIQGRDDTQYF	TGTGCCAGCAGCATACAGGGCCGGGACGATACGCAGTATTTT
TRBV29-1	TRBJ2-7	once	TRBD1	CSVAEQGNEQYF	TGCAGCGTTGCCGAACAGGGGAACGAGCAGTACTTC
TRBV5-1	TRBJ2-7	-	TRBD2	CASSLTSGPTYEQYF	TGCGCCAGCAGCTTGACTAGCGGGCCTACCTACGAGCAGTACTTC
TRBV19	TRBJ1-3	-	-	CASSKQGYEGNTIYF	TGTGCCAGTAGTAAACAGGGATACGAAGGAAACACCATATATTTT
TRBV30	TRBJ1-6	-	-	CAWSVWGPSSYNSPLHF	TGTGCCTGGAGTGTCTGGGGGCCAAGCTCCTATAATTCACCCCTCCACTTT
TRBV7-8	TRBJ1-5	-	TRBD1	CASSLLGQARNQPQHF	TGTGCCAGCAGCTTATTGGGACAGGCCAGGAATCAGCCCCAGCATTTT
TRBV4-2	TRBJ1-1	-	-	CASSQDSGAMNTEAFF	TGTGCCAGCAGCCAAGACTCAGGGGCAATGAACACTGAAGCTTTCTTT
TRBV24-1	TRBJ2-5	-	TRBD2	CATSDLKGLAGAETQYF	TGTGCCACCAGTGATTTGAAGGGGCTAGCGGGAGCGGAGACCCAGTACTTC
TRBV4-1	TRBJ2-2	-	TRBD1	CASSQNDRASGTGELFF	TGCGCCAGCAGCCAAAACGACAGGGCTTCTGGCACCGGGGAGCTGTTTTTT
TRBV21-1	TRBJ2-2	once	-	CASRPGLAGASLTGELFF	TGTGCCAGCCGTCCGGGACTAGCGGGGGCCTCCCTCACCGGGGAGCTGTTTTTT